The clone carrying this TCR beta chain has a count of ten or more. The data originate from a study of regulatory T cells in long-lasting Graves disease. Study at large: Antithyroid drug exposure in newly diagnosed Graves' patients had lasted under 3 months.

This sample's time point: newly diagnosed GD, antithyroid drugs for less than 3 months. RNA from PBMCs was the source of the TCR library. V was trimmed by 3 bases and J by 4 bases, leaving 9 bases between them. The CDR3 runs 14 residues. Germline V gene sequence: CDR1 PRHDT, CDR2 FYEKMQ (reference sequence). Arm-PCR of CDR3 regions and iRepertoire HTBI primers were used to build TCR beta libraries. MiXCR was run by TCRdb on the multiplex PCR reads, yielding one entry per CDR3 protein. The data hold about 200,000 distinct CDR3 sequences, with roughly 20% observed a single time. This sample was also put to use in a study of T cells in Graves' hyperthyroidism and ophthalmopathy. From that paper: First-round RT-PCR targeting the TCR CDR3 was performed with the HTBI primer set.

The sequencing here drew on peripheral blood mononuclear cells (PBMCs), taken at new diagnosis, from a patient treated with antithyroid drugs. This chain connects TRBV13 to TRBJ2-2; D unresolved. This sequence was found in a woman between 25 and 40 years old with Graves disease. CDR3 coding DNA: TGTGCCAGCAGCTTTGGTAGAAGCACCGGGGAGCTGTTTTTT. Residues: CASSFGRSTGELFF.